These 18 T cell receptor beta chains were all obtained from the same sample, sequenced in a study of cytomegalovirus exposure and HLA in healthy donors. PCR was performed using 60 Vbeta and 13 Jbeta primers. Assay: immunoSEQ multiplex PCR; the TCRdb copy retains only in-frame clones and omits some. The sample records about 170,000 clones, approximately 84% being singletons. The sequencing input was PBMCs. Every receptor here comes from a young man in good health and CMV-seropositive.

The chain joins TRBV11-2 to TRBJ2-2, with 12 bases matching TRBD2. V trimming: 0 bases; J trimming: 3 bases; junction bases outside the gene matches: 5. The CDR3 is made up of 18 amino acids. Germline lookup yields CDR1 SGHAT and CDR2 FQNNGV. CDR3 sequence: CASSLDVTSGRDTGELFF. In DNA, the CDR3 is TGTGCCAGCAGCTTAGATGTGACTAGCGGGAGAGACACCGGGGAGCTGTTTTTT.

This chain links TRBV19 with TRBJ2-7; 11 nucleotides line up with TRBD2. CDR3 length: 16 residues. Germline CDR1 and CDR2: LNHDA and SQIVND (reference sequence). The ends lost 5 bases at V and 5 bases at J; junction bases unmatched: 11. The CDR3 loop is CASSSLAGGPSDEQYF. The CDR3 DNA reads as TGTGCCAGTAGTTCGCTAGCGGGAGGCCCCTCTGACGAGCAGTACTTC.

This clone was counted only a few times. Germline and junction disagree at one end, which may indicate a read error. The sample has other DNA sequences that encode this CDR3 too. The CDR3 DNA follows: TGTGCCAGCAGTTTAACAGGGGGTGACGCTGAAGCTTTCTTT. Translation gives CASSLTGGDAEAFF. The chain recombines TRBV7-3 with TRBJ1-1, with 8 bases fitting TRBD1. The CDR3 contains 14 residues. Germline CDR1 is SGHTA and CDR2 is FQGTGA.

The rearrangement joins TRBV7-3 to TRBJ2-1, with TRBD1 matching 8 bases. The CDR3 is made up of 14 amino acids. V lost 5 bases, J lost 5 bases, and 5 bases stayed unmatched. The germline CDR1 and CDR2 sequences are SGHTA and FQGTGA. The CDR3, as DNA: TGTGCCAGCAGCCACGGACAGGGCCACAATGAGCAGTTCTTC. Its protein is CASSHGQGHNEQFF.

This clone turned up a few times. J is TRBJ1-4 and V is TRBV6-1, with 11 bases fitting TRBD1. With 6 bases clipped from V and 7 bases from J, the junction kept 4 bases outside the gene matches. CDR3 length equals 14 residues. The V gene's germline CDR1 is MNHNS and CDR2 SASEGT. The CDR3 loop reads CASSRDRGIEKLFF. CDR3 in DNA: TGTGCCAGCAGCCGGGACAGGGGGATTGAAAAACTGTTTTTT.

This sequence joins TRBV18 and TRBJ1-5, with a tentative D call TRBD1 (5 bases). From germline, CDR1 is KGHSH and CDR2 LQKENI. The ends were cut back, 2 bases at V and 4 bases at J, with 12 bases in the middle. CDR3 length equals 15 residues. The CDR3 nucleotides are TGTGCCAGCTCACCATCGTCCGGGGGTAATCAGCCCCAGCATTTT. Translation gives CASSPSSGGNQPQHF.

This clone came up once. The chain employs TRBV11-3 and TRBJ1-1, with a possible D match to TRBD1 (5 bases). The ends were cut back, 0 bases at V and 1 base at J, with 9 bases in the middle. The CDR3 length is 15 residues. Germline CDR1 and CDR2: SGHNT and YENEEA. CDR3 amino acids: CASSLEGGRNTEAFF. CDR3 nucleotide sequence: TGTGCCAGCAGCTTAGAGGGGGGGAGGAACACTGAAGCTTTCTTT.

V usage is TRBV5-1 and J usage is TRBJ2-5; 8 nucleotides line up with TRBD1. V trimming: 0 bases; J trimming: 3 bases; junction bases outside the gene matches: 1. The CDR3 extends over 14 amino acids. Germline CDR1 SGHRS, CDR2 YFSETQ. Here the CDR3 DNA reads TGCGCCAGCAGCTTGGCAGGGGGCGAAGAGACCCAGTACTTC. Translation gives CASSLAGGEETQYF.

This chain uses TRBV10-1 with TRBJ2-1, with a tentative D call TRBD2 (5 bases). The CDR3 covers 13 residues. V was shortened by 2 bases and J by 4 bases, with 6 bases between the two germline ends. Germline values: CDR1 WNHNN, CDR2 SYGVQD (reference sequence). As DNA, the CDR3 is TGCGCCAGCAGTGAGACTAGTTACAATGAGCAGTTCTTC. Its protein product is CASSETSYNEQFF.

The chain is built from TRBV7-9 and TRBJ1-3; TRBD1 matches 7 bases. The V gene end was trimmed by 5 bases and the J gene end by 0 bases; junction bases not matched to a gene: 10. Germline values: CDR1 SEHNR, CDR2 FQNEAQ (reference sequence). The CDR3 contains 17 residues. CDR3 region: CASSPATGIASGNTIYF. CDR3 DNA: TGTGCCAGCAGCCCCGCGACAGGGATCGCCTCTGGAAACACCATATATTTT. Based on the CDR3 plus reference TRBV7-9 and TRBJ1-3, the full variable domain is DTGVSQNPRHKITKRGQNVTFRCDPISEHNRLYWYRQTLGQGPEFLTYFQNEAQLEKSRLLSDRFSAERPKGSFSTLEIQRTEQGDSAMYLCASSPATGIASGNTIYFGEGSWLTVV.

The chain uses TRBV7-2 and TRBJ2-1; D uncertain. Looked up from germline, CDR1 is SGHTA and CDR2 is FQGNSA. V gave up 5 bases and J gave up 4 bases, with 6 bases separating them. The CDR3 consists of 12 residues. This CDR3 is CASSPRYNEQFF. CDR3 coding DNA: TGTGCCAGCAGCCCCAGGTACAATGAGCAGTTCTTC.

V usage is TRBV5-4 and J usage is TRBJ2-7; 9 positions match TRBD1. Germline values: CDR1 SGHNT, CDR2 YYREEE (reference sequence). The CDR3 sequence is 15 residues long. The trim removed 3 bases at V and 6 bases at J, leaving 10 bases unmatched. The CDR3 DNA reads TGTGCCAGCAGCTCGGGACAGGGAGATCATACCGAGCAGTACGTC. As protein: CASSSGQGDHTEQYV.

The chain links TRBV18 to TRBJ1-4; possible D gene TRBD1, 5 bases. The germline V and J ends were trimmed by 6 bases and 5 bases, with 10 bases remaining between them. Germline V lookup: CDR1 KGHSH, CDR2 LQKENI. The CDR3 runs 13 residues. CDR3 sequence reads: CASSFQGNEKLFF. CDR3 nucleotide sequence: TGTGCCAGCTCGTTTCAGGGAAATGAAAAACTGTTTTTT.

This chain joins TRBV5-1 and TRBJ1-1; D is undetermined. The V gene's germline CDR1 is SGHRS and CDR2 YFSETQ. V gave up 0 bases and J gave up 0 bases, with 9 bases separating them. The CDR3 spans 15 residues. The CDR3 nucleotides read TGCGCCAGCAGCTTGGGCCCAGGCTTGAACACTGAAGCTTTCTTT. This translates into CASSLGPGLNTEAFF.

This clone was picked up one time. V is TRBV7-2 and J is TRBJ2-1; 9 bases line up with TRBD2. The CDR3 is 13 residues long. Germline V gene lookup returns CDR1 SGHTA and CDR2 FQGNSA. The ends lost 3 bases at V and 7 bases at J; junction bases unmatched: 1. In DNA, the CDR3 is TGTGCCAGCAGCTTTACTAGCGGGAATGAGCAGTTCTTC. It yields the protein CASSFTSGNEQFF.

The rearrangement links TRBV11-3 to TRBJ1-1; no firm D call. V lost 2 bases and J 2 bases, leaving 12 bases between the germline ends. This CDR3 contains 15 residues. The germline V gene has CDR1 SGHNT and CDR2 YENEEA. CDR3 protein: CASSLFSGLNTEAFF. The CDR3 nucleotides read TGTGCCAGCAGCTTATTTTCGGGATTAAACACTGAAGCTTTCTTT. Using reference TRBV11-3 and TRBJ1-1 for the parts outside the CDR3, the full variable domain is EAGVVQSPRYKIIEKKQPVAFWCNPISGHNTLYWYLQNLGQGPELLIRYENEEAVDDSQLPKDRFSAERLKGVDSTLKIQPAELGDSAVYLCASSLFSGLNTEAFFGQGTRLTVV.

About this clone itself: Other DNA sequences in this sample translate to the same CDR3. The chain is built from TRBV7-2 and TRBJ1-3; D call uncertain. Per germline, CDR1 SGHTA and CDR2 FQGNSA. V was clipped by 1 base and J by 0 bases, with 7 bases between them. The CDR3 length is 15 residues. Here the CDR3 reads CASSLVSLSGNTIYF. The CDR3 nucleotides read TGTGCCAGCAGCTTAGTTTCCCTCTCTGGAAACACCATATATTTT.

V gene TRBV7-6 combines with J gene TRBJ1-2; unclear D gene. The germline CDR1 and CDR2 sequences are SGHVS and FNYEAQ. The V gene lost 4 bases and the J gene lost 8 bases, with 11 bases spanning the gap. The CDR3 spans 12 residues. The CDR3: CASSSHLAGYTF. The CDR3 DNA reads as TGTGCCAGCAGCTCCCACTTAGCGGGCTACACCTTC.